The entry below describes one T cell receptor (beta chain). Its matching antigen is unknown. CD4+ T cells from unexposed donors were obtained before the COVID-19 pandemic (2011-2018). After less than 11 days of culture, CD4+ T cells were isolated. As cell numbers allowed, unexposed-donor CD4+ T cells faced SARS-CoV-2 S/N and four cold-coronavirus spikes. The sample originates from a study of CD4 T cells in relation to SARS-CoV-2 and coronaviruses. Background on the study: Negative control cultures got HIV-1 Nef peptides or no peptide.

Germline loops: CDR1 SGHVS, CDR2 FQNEAQ. CDR3 size: 17 residues. Deletions cut 5 bases from V and 3 bases from J, with 19 bases between. Repertoires were generated with immunoSEQ multiplex PCR, while TCRdb's copy carries only in-frame clones and drops some. The sample lists about 31,000 clones, around 72% occurring once. This sequence was found in a human donor in good health. Sequencing was carried out using CD4+ T cells from PBMCs, cultured in vitro. J is TRBJ1-4 and V is TRBV7-8; D remains unclear. DNA of the CDR3: TGTGCCAGCAGCCCGAGTCCCGGGATTTTCCCTAATGAAAAACTGTTTTTT. It yields the protein CASSPSPGIFPNEKLFF.